This passage covers 2 T cell receptor beta chains from one sample sequenced in a study of PD-1 blockade in mismatch repair-deficient tumors (dated by TCRdb to about 2017). Library preparation was by the immunoSEQ multiplex PCR assay. In its TCRdb copy, this immuneACCESS table keeps in-frame sequences only and misses some clones. Where compared with another copy, unresolved V genes explain less than half of these, and the others have no known cause. Across this sample there are 80,000 to 130,000 clones, with 70% to 85% seen only once. The ten largest clones represent approximately 6.7% of the sample. The sequences come from peripheral blood, collected 36 weeks after starting pembrolizumab. These receptors were obtained from an adult with mismatch repair-deficient cancer.

The chain is built from TRBV7-9 and TRBJ2-5; the D is unclear. The CDR3 has 12 residues. V lost 1 base and J lost 4, with 4 bases in between. Per the germline V gene, CDR1 is SEHNR and CDR2 is FQNEAQ (reference sequence). CDR3 in DNA: TGTGCCAGCAGCTTAGTAGGAGAGACCCAGTACTTC. It translates to CASSLVGETQYF.

The chain carries TRBV6-1 and TRBJ1-1, with 10 bases matching TRBD1. Germline assignment: CDR1 MNHNS and CDR2 SASEGT. This CDR3 has 18 residues. V trimming: 3 bases; J trimming: 1 base; junction bases outside the gene matches: 11. The CDR3 reads CASSDTGTGVRGNTEAFF. The CDR3 DNA reads as TGTGCCAGCAGTGACACCGGGACAGGGGTCCGTGGGAACACTGAAGCTTTCTTT.